These T cell receptor beta chains were read from a single sample in a study of control samples from healthy donors and cancer patients. The assay was immunoSEQ multiplex PCR, and TCRdb's table has in-frame clones only and misses some. The table includes approximately 82,000 clones, roughly 93% detected once. Sequenced input: blood. All receptors come from a woman aged 18-35 years in good health. Both conserved end residues are part of each CDR3. Each record gives: D gene, clone size, V gene, J gene, CDR3 protein, CDR3 DNA. D genes are given only for firm matches. Some rows mark clone size as missing; the rest say once, few, many or name a class of expanded clone.

>TRBD2|-|TRBV28|TRBJ2-7
CASKGGGRDEQYF
TGTGCCAGCAAGGGCGGAGGGAGGGATGAGCAGTACTTC
>TRBD2|-|TRBV5-1|TRBJ2-3
CASSFTGTSESTQYF
TGCGCCAGCAGCTTTACCGGGACTAGCGAGAGTACGCAGTATTTT
>TRBD2|-|TRBV20-1|TRBJ2-1
CSASLLAGGSNEQFF
TGCAGTGCTAGTTTGCTAGCGGGAGGTAGCAATGAGCAGTTCTTC
>-|-|TRBV10-3|TRBJ2-1
CAISELRRQPGGENEQFF
TGTGCCATCAGTGAGTTGCGAAGACAGCCTGGCGGGGAGAATGAGCAGTTCTTC
>-|-|TRBV6-5|TRBJ2-1
CASSYSGGSSYNEQFF
TGTGCCAGCAGTTACTCCGGGGGTAGTTCCTACAATGAGCAGTTCTTC
>-|-|TRBV19|TRBJ1-2
CASSIRSGVYGYTF
TGTGCCAGTAGTATTCGGTCCGGGGTCTATGGCTACACCTTC
>-|-|TRBV12-3/TRBV12-4|TRBJ1-1
CASSLGIEAFF
TGTGCCAGCAGTTTAGGCATTGAAGCTTTCTTT
>-|-|TRBV27|TRBJ1-1
CASSKNAGASAEAFF
TGTGCCAGCAGTAAAAACGCCGGGGCCAGTGCTGAAGCTTTCTTT
>TRBD1|-|TRBV7-3|TRBJ1-6
CASSLTGGTGASPLHF
TGTGCCAGCAGCTTAACGGGGGGGACAGGGGCTTCACCCCTCCACTTT
>-|-|TRBV19|TRBJ1-1
CASSIRGGTEAFF
TGTGCCAGTAGTATTCGGGGAGGTACTGAAGCTTTCTTT
>-|-|TRBV7-9|TRBJ1-2
CASSLGSGRDYGYTF
TGTGCCAGCAGCTTAGGATCTGGCAGGGACTACGGCTACACCTTC
>-|-|TRBV28|TRBJ2-2
CASRTDSGELFF
TGTGCCAGCAGGACAGATTCCGGGGAGCTGTTTTTT
>-|-|TRBV19|TRBJ2-7
CASSPGGPFSYEQYF
TGTGCCAGTAGCCCCGGGGGACCCTTCTCCTACGAGCAGTACTTC
>-|-|TRBV28|TRBJ2-3
CASSYSGPGTDTQYF
TGTGCCAGCAGCTATTCAGGTCCCGGGACAGATACGCAGTATTTT
>TRBD1|-|TRBV9|TRBJ2-7
CASSPTGTGGIRQYF
TGTGCCAGCAGCCCAACCGGGACAGGGGGCATTCGGCAGTACTTC
>TRBD1|once|TRBV5-4|TRBJ1-2
CASSPDRFYGYTF
TGTGCCAGCAGCCCGGACAGGTTCTATGGCTACACCTTC
>-|-|TRBV7-2|TRBJ1-3
CASSFPGATLSGNTIYF
TGTGCCAGCAGCTTCCCAGGGGCCACTCTCTCTGGAAACACCATATATTTT
>TRBD2|-|TRBV20-1|TRBJ2-3
CSASKGPRRETSGYF
TGCAGTGCTAGTAAGGGACCGAGGCGGGAGACCTCAGGGTATTTT
>-|-|TRBV4-2|TRBJ1-2
CASSQLFGVPASYGYTF
TGTGCCAGCAGCCAATTATTCGGGGTTCCCGCCAGCTATGGCTACACCTTC
>-|-|TRBV6-6|TRBJ1-4
CASSYSRASSEKLFF
TGTGCCAGCAGTTACTCTCGGGCGTCTAGTGAAAAACTGTTTTTT
>-|-|TRBV5-6|TRBJ2-1
CASSLWNEQFF
TGTGCCAGCAGCTTGTGGAATGAGCAGTTCTTC
>-|-|TRBV28|TRBJ2-7
CASSLGGSGADEQYF
TGTGCCAGCAGTTTGGGGGGGTCGGGGGCGGATGAGCAGTACTTC
>-|-|TRBV28|TRBJ1-4
CASSNTNEKLFF
TGTGCCAGCAGTAACACTAATGAAAAACTGTTTTTT
>TRBD2|-|TRBV4-2|TRBJ2-3
CASSQPLGGGQTSGTDTQYF
TGTGCCAGCAGCCAACCCCTCGGGGGCGGACAGACTAGCGGCACAGATACGCAGTATTTT
>TRBD1|-|TRBV14|TRBJ1-6
CASSQRTGMFSPLHF
TGTGCCAGCAGCCAAAGGACAGGGATGTTTTCACCCCTCCACTTT
>-|-|TRBV5-1|TRBJ1-1
CASFLDTGNTEAFF
TGCGCCAGCTTTCTCGATACGGGGAACACTGAAGCTTTCTTT
>-|-|TRBV9|TRBJ1-1
CASSPPFSQAEAFF
TGTGCCAGCAGCCCTCCTTTTTCCCAGGCTGAAGCTTTCTTT
>-|-|TRBV3-1/TRBV3-2|TRBJ2-6
CASSQVPVSGANVLTF
TGTGCCAGCAGCCAAGTCCCAGTATCTGGGGCCAACGTCCTGACTTTC
>TRBD1|medium-sized|TRBV6-6|TRBJ2-7
CASSYSGTGASEQYF
TGTGCCAGCAGTTACTCCGGGACAGGGGCGTCCGAGCAGTACTTC
>TRBD2|-|TRBV4-2|TRBJ2-1
CASSSRTSGYNEQFF
TGTGCCAGCAGCTCCAGGACTAGCGGGTACAATGAGCAGTTCTTC
>-|-|TRBV2|TRBJ2-7
CASSGRGGYEQYF
TGTGCCAGCAGTGGTAGGGGAGGATACGAGCAGTACTTC
>-|-|TRBV5-6|TRBJ1-1
CASSLFRATEAFF
TGTGCCAGCAGCTTGTTTAGGGCCACTGAAGCTTTCTTT
>TRBD2|-|TRBV3-1/TRBV3-2|TRBJ2-1
CASSQDVAGNEQFF
TGTGCCAGCAGCCAAGATGTAGCGGGCAACGAGCAGTTCTTC
>-|-|TRBV19|TRBJ2-2
CASSQRANTGELFF
TGTGCCAGTAGCCAGCGGGCGAACACCGGGGAGCTGTTTTTT
>TRBD2|-|TRBV7-2|TRBJ2-1
CASSQKKLAGDEQFF
TGTGCCAGCAGCCAGAAAAAACTAGCGGGAGATGAGCAGTTCTTC
>TRBD1|-|TRBV5-1|TRBJ1-1
CASSRQGDTEAFF
TGCGCCAGCAGCAGACAGGGGGACACTGAAGCTTTCTTT
>-|-|TRBV2|TRBJ2-7
CASSDRSAVRSNF
TGTGCCAGCAGTGACAGGTCGGCAGTCCGGAGTAACTTC
>TRBD2|-|TRBV3-1/TRBV3-2|TRBJ2-3
CASSRHELAGGPTDTQYF
TGTGCCAGCAGCCGCCACGAACTAGCGGGGGGCCCGACAGATACGCAGTATTTT
>-|-|TRBV14|TRBJ1-1
CASSRRQQNTEAFF
TGTGCCAGCAGCCGAAGACAGCAGAACACTGAAGCTTTCTTT
>TRBD2|-|TRBV5-1|TRBJ2-1
CASSSGTRKFF
TGCGCCAGCAGCAGCGGGACTCGGAAGTTCTTC
>TRBD1|-|TRBV19|TRBJ1-2
CAIQGGGYTF
TGTGCCATACAGGGGGGTGGCTACACCTTC